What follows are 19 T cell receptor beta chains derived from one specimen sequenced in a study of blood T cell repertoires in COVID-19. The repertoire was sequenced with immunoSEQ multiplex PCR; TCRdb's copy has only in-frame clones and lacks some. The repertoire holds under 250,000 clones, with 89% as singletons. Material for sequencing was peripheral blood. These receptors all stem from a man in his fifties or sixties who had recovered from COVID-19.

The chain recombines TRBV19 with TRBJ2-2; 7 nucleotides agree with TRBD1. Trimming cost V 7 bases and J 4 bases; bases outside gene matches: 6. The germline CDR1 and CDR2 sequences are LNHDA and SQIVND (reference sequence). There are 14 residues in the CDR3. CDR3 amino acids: CASNQQGSTGELFF. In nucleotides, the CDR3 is TGTGCCAGTAACCAACAGGGGAGCACCGGGGAGCTGTTTTTT. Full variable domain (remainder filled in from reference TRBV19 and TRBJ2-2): DGGITQSPKYLFRKEGQNVTLSCEQNLNHDAMYWYRQDPGQGLRLIYYSQIVNDFQKGDIAEGYSVSREKKESFPLTVTSAQKNPTAFYLCASNQQGSTGELFFGEGSRLTVL.

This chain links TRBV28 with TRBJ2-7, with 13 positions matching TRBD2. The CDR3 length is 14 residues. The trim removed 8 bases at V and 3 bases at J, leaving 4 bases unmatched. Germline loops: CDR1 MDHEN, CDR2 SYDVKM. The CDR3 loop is CASWTSGRVYEQYF. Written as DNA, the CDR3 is TGTGCCAGCTGGACTAGCGGGAGAGTCTACGAGCAGTACTTC.

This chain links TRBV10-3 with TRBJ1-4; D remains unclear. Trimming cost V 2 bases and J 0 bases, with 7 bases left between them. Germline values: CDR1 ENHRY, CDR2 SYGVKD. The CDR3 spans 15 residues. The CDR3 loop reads CAISETASTNEKLFF. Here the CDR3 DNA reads TGTGCCATCAGTGAGACAGCCTCAACTAATGAAAAACTGTTTTTT.

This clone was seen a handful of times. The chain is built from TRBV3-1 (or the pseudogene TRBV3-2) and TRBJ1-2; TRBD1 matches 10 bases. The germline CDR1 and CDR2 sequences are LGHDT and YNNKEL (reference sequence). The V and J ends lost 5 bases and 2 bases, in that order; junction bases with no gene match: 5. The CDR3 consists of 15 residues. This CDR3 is CASSLDRGINYGYTF. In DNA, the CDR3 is TGTGCCAGCAGCTTGGACAGGGGGATCAACTATGGCTACACCTTC.

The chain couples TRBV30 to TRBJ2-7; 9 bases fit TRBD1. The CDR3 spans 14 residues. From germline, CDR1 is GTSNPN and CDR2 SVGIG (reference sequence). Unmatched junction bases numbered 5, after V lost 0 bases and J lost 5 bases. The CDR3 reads CAWSVGTGWDEQYF. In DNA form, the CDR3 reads TGTGCCTGGAGTGTCGGGACAGGGTGGGACGAGCAGTACTTC.

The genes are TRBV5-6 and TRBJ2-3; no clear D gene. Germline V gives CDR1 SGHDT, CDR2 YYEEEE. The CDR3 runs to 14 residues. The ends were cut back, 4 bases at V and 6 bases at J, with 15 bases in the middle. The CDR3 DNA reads TGTGCCAGCAGCCGTGGTTCTCCTACGGATACGCAGTATTTT. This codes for CASSRGSPTDTQYF.

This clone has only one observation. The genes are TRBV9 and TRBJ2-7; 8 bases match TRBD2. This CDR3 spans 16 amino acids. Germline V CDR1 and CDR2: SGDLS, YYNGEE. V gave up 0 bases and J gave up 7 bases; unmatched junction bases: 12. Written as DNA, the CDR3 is TGTGCCAGCAGCGTAGGTGAGGCGGGAGGTGCGGTAGAGCAGTACTTC. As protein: CASSVGEAGGAVEQYF.

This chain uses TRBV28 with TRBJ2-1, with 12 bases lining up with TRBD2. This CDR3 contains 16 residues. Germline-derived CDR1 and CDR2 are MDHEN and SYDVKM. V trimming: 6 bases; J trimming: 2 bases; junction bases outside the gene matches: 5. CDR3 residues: CASSLTSGRPYNEQFF. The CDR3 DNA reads TGTGCCAGCAGCTTGACTAGCGGGAGACCCTACAATGAGCAGTTCTTC.

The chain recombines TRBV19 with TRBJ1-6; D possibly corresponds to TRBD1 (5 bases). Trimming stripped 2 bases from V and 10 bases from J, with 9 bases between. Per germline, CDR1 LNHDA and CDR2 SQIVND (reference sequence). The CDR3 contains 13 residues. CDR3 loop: CASSIQGRSPLHF. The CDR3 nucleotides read TGTGCCAGTAGTATACAGGGTAGATCACCCCTCCACTTT.

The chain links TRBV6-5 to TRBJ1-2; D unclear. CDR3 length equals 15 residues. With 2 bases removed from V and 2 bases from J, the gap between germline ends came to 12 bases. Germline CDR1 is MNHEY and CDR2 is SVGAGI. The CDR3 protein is CASSYGWHTNYGYTF. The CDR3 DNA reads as TGTGCCAGCAGTTACGGTTGGCACACAAACTATGGCTACACCTTC.

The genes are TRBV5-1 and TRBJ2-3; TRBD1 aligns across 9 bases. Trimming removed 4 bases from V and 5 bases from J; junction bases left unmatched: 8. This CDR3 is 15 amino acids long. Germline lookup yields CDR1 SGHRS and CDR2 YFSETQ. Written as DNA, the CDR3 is TGCGCCAGCAGCAGAACAGGGGGCTTGGGAGATACGCAGTATTTT. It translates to CASSRTGGLGDTQYF.

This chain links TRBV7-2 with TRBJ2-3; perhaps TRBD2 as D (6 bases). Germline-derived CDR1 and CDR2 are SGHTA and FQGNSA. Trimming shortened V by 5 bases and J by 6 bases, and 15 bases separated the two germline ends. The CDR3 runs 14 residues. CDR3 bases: TGTGCCAGCAGCGCACGGACTATTAGGGATACGCAGTATTTT. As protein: CASSARTIRDTQYF.

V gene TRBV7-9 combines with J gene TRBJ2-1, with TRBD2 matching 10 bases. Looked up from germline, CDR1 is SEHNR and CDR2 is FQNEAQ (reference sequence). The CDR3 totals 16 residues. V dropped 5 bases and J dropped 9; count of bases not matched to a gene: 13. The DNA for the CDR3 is TGTGCCAGCAGCCCCACCGGGACTAGCGTTTCAGGTGAGCAGTTCTTC. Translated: CASSPTGTSVSGEQFF.

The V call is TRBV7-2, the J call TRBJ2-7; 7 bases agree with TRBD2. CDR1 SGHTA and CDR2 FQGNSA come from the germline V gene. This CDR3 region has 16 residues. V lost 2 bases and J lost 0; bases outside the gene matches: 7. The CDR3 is CASSLRASGDSYEQYF. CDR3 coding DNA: TGTGCCAGCAGCTTAAGGGCTAGCGGAGACTCCTACGAGCAGTACTTC.

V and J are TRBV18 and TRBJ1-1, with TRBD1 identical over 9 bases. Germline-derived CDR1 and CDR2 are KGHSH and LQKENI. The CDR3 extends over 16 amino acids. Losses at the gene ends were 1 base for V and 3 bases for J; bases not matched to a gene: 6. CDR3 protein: CASSPLTGGLDTEAFF. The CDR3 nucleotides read TGTGCCAGCTCACCACTGACAGGGGGGTTGGACACTGAAGCTTTCTTT.

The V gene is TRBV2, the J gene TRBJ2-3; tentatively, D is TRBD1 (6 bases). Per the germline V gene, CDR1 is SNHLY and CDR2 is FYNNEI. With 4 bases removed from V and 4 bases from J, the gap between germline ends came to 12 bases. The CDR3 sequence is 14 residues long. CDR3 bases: TGTGCCAGCAGTGTCCAGGGGCCGTCAGATACGCAGTATTTT. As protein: CASSVQGPSDTQYF. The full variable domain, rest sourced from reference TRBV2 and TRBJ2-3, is EPEVTQTPSHQVTQMGQEVILRCVPISNHLYFYWYRQILGQKVEFLVSFYNNEISEKSEIFDDQFSVERPDGSNFTLKIRSTKLEDSAMYFCASSVQGPSDTQYFGPGTRLTVL.

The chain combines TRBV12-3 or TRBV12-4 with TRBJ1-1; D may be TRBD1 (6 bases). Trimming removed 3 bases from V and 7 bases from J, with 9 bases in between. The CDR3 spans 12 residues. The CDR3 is CASSFDRHEAFF. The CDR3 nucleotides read TGTGCCAGCAGTTTTGACAGGCATGAAGCTTTCTTT.

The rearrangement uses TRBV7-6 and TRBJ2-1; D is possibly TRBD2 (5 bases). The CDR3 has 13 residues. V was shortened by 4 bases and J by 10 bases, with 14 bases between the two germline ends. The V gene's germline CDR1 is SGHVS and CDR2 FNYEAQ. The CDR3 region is CASSYRTVAEQFF. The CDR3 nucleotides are TGTGCCAGCAGCTACCGGACGGTAGCGGAGCAGTTCTTC.

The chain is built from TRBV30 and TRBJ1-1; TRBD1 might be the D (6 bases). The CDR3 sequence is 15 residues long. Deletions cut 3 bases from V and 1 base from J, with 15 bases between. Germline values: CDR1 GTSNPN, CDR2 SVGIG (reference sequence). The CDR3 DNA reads TGTGCCTGGAGAATAGGCCGACAGGCGAACACTGAAGCTTTCTTT. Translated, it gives CAWRIGRQANTEAFF.